Shown below are 9 T cell receptor beta chains from a single sample sequenced in a study of T cell responses to AZD1222 COVID-19 vaccine. The protocol was immunoSEQ multiplex PCR, while the TCRdb copy is restricted to in-frame clones and leaves out a portion. The data hold about 100,000 clones, with around 87% observed a single time. Specimen: peripheral blood, collected on day 0 of AZD1222 vaccination. These receptors came from an adult in good health.

The chain joins TRBV6-5 to TRBJ1-4; D possibly corresponds to TRBD1 (6 bases). V gave up 2 bases and J gave up 8 bases, with 15 bases separating them. CDR3 length: 15 residues. Germline V gives CDR1 MNHEY, CDR2 SVGAGI. The CDR3 nucleotides are TGTGCCAGCAGTTACGAAGGCAGGGGAAGAGAAAAACTGTTTTTT. This encodes CASSYEGRGREKLFF.

The chain recombines TRBV5-1 with TRBJ1-1; 10 bases line up with TRBD1. V lost 0 bases to trimming and J lost 5 bases; unmatched junction nucleotides: 7. This CDR3 is built from 16 residues. CDR1 is SGHRS and CDR2 is YFSETQ in the germline V gene. The CDR3 is CASSLGQGALWTEAFF. CDR3 sequence (DNA): TGCGCCAGCAGCTTGGGACAGGGGGCTCTATGGACTGAAGCTTTCTTT.

The chain carries TRBV12-3 or TRBV12-4 and TRBJ1-2; D is uncertain. CDR3 length: 12 residues. Trimming removed 4 bases at V and 6 bases at J, with 9 bases between. The chain's CDR3 is CASSWGVDGYTF. The CDR3 DNA reads TGTGCCAGCAGTTGGGGTGTGGATGGCTACACCTTC.

This clone has only one observation. The J gene is TRBJ2-6, the V gene TRBV4-3; 10 bases are shared with TRBD2. The ends lost 1 base at V and 10 bases at J; junction bases unmatched: 13. The germline CDR1 and CDR2 sequences are LGHNA and YSLEER. This CDR3 spans 18 amino acids. Here the CDR3 reads CASSQGFASGGPLNVLTF. The CDR3 region has the DNA TGCGCCAGCAGCCAAGGGTTTGCTAGCGGGGGTCCCTTAAACGTCCTGACTTTC.

This chain connects TRBV6-5 to TRBJ1-3, with D uncertain. CDR1 and CDR2 from the germline V gene are MNHEY and SVGAGI. V lost 6 bases, J lost 0 bases, and 9 bases lay in between. This CDR3 region has 14 residues. CDR3 residues: CASSNQVSGNTIYF. Written as DNA, the CDR3 is TGTGCCAGCAGCAATCAGGTCTCTGGAAACACCATATATTTT.

The rearrangement uses TRBV29-1 and TRBJ2-3; D uncertain. Germline V gene lookup returns CDR1 SQVTM and CDR2 ANQGSEA. Deletions cut 0 bases from V and 10 bases from J, with 5 bases between. This CDR3 contains 10 residues. CDR3 DNA: TGCAGCGTTGAAGATCGACCGCAGTATTTT. Protein sequence: CSVEDRPQYF.

The chain employs TRBV6-5 and TRBJ1-5; D is possibly TRBD1 (6 bases). The CDR3 spans 15 residues. Germline V lookup: CDR1 MNHEY, CDR2 SVGAGI. V lost 2 bases and J 1 base, leaving 9 bases between the germline ends. The DNA for the CDR3 is TGTGCCAGCAGTTACGGCAGGGGCAGCAATCAGCCCCAGCATTTT. This translates into CASSYGRGSNQPQHF.

This clone showed up just once. This chain uses TRBV4-1 with TRBJ2-7; 10 nucleotides match TRBD1. The V gene end was trimmed by 0 bases and the J gene end by 4 bases; junction bases not matched to a gene: 6. This CDR3 comprises 16 residues. The germline V gene encodes CDR1 MGHRA and CDR2 YSYEKL. CDR3 sequence (DNA): TGCGCCAGCAGCCAAGATTTCGGGACAGGGGCGTACGAGCAGTACTTC. Its translation: CASSQDFGTGAYEQYF.

This clone showed up just once. V is TRBV7-3 and J is TRBJ1-1; D is unclear. Germline V gene lookup returns CDR1 SGHTA and CDR2 FQGTGA. The CDR3 is 13 amino acids. V was shortened by 5 bases and J by 4 bases, with 11 bases between the two germline ends. The CDR3 DNA sequence: TGTGCCAGCAGCCGGCAGACAAGCACTGAAGCTTTCTTT. Translated, it gives CASSRQTSTEAFF.